The 20 T cell receptor beta chains below come from one sample, sequenced in a study of blood T cell repertoires in COVID-19. TCRdb's copy holds only in-frame clones and misses some; the assay was immunoSEQ multiplex PCR. This table has under 200,000 clones, 88% appearing once. The sample taken for sequencing was peripheral blood. The receptors stem from a man between 18 and 29 years old with active or convalescent COVID-19.

This chain uses TRBV30 with TRBJ2-7; 12 bases are a match to TRBD1. The CDR3 is 15 amino acids. Losses at the gene ends were 0 bases for V and 7 bases for J; bases not matched to a gene: 7. The germline gives CDR1 GTSNPN, CDR2 SVGIG (reference sequence). The chain's CDR3 is CAWSVGGTGGAEQYF. The CDR3 DNA is TGTGCCTGGAGTGTAGGTGGGACAGGGGGCGCAGAGCAGTACTTC.

The V gene is TRBV4-1, the J gene TRBJ1-1, with 10 bases fitting TRBD1. V trimming: 4 bases; J trimming: 0 bases; junction bases outside the gene matches: 5. Germline V gene sequence: CDR1 MGHRA, CDR2 YSYEKL. This CDR3 is built from 16 residues. The CDR3 protein is CASSRGTGAMNTEAFF. The DNA of the CDR3 is TGCGCCAGCAGCCGCGGGACAGGGGCTATGAACACTGAAGCTTTCTTT.

DNA for the CDR3: TGCGCCAGCAGCGCTCAGACGGGGGGCGGTAATTCACCCCTCCACTTT. Its protein is CASSAQTGGGNSPLHF. The genes are TRBV4-1 and TRBJ1-6, with a tentative D call TRBD1 (6 bases). The germline gives CDR1 MGHRA, CDR2 YSYEKL. The CDR3 has 16 residues. Trimming took 5 bases from V and 6 from J, leaving 17 bases between them.

This chain joins TRBV4-2 and TRBJ2-1, with TRBD2 matching over 8 bases. With 0 bases clipped from V and 8 bases from J, the junction kept 9 bases outside the gene matches. The germline V gene encodes CDR1 LGHNA and CDR2 YNFKEQ. The CDR3 runs to 16 residues. In nucleotides, the CDR3 is TGTGCCAGCAGCCAAGAATCGGAGCGGGAGTTACATGAGCAGTTCTTC. Its protein is CASSQESERELHEQFF.

The chain recombines TRBV12-3 or TRBV12-4 with TRBJ2-3; D ambiguous. V lost 2 bases to trimming and J lost 7 bases, with 4 bases between them. This CDR3 has 11 amino acids. CDR3 DNA: TGTGCCAGCAGTTTAATTAATACGCAGTATTTT. Encoded protein: CASSLINTQYF.

This clone has a handful of counts. This rearrangement joins TRBV11-2 to TRBJ1-1; D might be TRBD1 (5 bases). The germline gives CDR1 SGHAT, CDR2 FQNNGV. CDR3 length: 17 amino acids. Trimming pared 2 bases from V and 5 bases from J, leaving 21 bases between. The CDR3 spells CASSLPLVGQRRTEAFF. The CDR3 nucleotides are TGTGCCAGCAGCTTACCACTCGTGGGGCAGAGGAGAACTGAAGCTTTCTTT.

The genes are TRBV2 and TRBJ2-5, with 9 nucleotides matching TRBD2. The CDR3 extends over 16 amino acids. V was clipped by 2 bases and J by 3 bases; unmatched bases: 7. CDR1 and CDR2 (germline): SNHLY, FYNNEI. The CDR3 sequence is CASSEFTGGGEETQYF. The DNA of the CDR3 is TGTGCCAGCAGTGAATTTACTGGCGGGGGGGAAGAGACCCAGTACTTC.

The V gene is TRBV27, the J gene TRBJ2-7; TRBD1 agrees at 8 bases. J gave up 3 bases and V 5 bases, and 9 bases lay outside the gene matches. This CDR3 is built from 15 residues. Germline-derived CDR1 and CDR2 are MNHEY and SMNVEV (reference sequence). This chain's CDR3 is CASSPRQGFGYEQYF. CDR3 DNA: TGTGCCAGCAGTCCACGACAGGGGTTCGGCTACGAGCAGTACTTC.

This chain uses TRBV7-3 with TRBJ2-1; 10 bases match TRBD2. The CDR3 is 14 amino acids. In germline, CDR1 is SGHTA, CDR2 FQGTGA. With 4 bases clipped from V and 7 bases from J, the junction kept 4 bases outside the gene matches. In DNA form, the CDR3 reads TGTGCCAGCAGCTCTAGCGGGGGAGGTAATGAGCAGTTCTTC. Amino acid sequence: CASSSSGGGNEQFF.

In this sample, this clone turned up a few times. V is TRBV11-2 and J is TRBJ1-1, with 7 positions matching TRBD1. V shed 4 bases and J 0 bases; nucleotides not matched to a gene: 11. CDR3 length equals 17 residues. Germline CDR1 is SGHAT and CDR2 is FQNNGV. The CDR3 bases are TGTGCCAGCAGCTCGATTACGGGACAGCGTATGAACACTGAAGCTTTCTTT. It codes for CASSSITGQRMNTEAFF.

The rearrangement links TRBV15 to TRBJ1-5, with a weak D call TRBD1 (5 bases). There are 15 residues in the CDR3. Deletions cut 0 bases from V and 5 bases from J, with 11 bases between. Germline lookup yields CDR1 LNHNV and CDR2 YYDKDF (reference sequence). The CDR3 nucleotides are TGTGCCACCAGCAGAGATGGGGCACGAGATCAGCCCCAGCATTTT. Its translation is CATSRDGARDQPQHF. Based on the CDR3 plus reference TRBV15 and TRBJ1-5, the full variable domain is DAMVIQNPRYQVTQFGKPVTLSCSQTLNHNVMYWYQQKSSQAPKLLFHYYDKDFNNEADTPDNFQSRRPNTSFCFLDIRSPGLGDTAMYLCATSRDGARDQPQHFGDGTRLSIL.

This clone was observed a single time. The V gene is TRBV6-6, the J gene TRBJ1-1; D is uncertain. Germline CDR1 reads MNHNY; CDR2 reads SVGAGI (reference sequence). The CDR3 consists of 13 residues. The V and J ends lost 3 bases and 5 bases respectively, with 10 bases between them. CDR3 amino acids: CASSYEPRTEAFF. DNA of the CDR3: TGTGCCAGCAGTTATGAACCGCGAACTGAAGCTTTCTTT.

The V gene is TRBV28, the J gene TRBJ1-2; 8 bases are a match to TRBD1. V lost 7 bases and J lost 8; bases outside the gene matches: 6. Germline V gene lookup returns CDR1 MDHEN and CDR2 SYDVKM. The CDR3 is 12 residues long. The CDR3 coding sequence is TGTGCCAGCAAGCGGCAGGGGGCAGGCTACACCTTC. Its protein product is CASKRQGAGYTF.

V usage is TRBV12-3 or TRBV12-4 and J usage is TRBJ1-2; TRBD1 aligns across 9 bases. Trimming took 5 bases from V and 7 from J; bases not matched to a gene: 5. This CDR3 region has 13 residues. CDR3 nucleotide sequence: TGTGCCAGCAGTCCGACAGGGGGAAGTGGCTACACCTTC. Amino acid sequence: CASSPTGGSGYTF.

The chain joins TRBV30 to TRBJ1-2; D perhaps matches TRBD1 (5 bases). The V end lost 2 bases, the J end lost 3 bases, and 13 bases lay between the germline ends. The CDR3 spans 14 residues. The germline CDR1 and CDR2 sequences are GTSNPN and SVGIG (reference sequence). CDR3: CAWSQFLTDYGYTF. DNA for the CDR3: TGTGCCTGGAGTCAATTTCTGACAGACTATGGCTACACCTTC.

V usage is TRBV6-5 and J usage is TRBJ1-2; D is unresolved. V dropped 11 bases and J dropped 3 bases, with 22 bases sitting between them. This CDR3 contains 15 residues. Germline CDR1 and CDR2: MNHEY and SVGAGI. CDR3 DNA: TGTGCCGCTGCGGTGAATCGGGGAATCGACTATGGCTACACCTTC. It codes for CAAAVNRGIDYGYTF.

The chain combines TRBV19 with TRBJ1-5; 7 nucleotides match TRBD1. The CDR3 is 14 amino acids. The junction had 8 bases not matched to a gene; V was cut back by 6 bases and J by 6 bases. From germline, CDR1 is LNHDA and CDR2 SQIVND (reference sequence). CDR3 coding DNA: TGTGCCAGTAGGACAACAGGGGACGTTCAGCCCCAGCATTTT. This gives the protein CASRTTGDVQPQHF.

The J gene is TRBJ2-1, the V gene TRBV5-5; D remains unclear. Germline V gene lookup returns CDR1 SGHKS and CDR2 YYEKEE (reference sequence). There are 15 residues in the CDR3. V lost 0 bases and J 5 bases, leaving 12 bases between the germline ends. CDR3 sequence (DNA): TGTGCCAGCAGCTTGGGAGACGGAGCTAACAATGAGCAGTTCTTC. This codes for CASSLGDGANNEQFF. The whole variable domain, filled in from reference TRBV5-5 and TRBJ2-1, reads DAGVTQSPTHLIKTRGQQVTLRCSPISGHKSVSWYQQVLGQGPQFIFQYYEKEERGRGNFPDRFSARQFPNYSSELNVNALLLGDSALYLCASSLGDGANNEQFFGPGTRLTVL.

This chain links TRBV7-8 with TRBJ2-7; 9 nucleotides line up with TRBD1. The germline V gene has CDR1 SGHVS and CDR2 FQNEAQ. Unmatched junction bases numbered 8, after V lost 2 bases and J lost 9 bases. The CDR3 totals 14 residues. Here the CDR3 reads CASSLPTGGMGQYF. CDR3 in DNA: TGTGCCAGCAGCTTACCTACAGGGGGCATGGGGCAGTACTTC.

A single count supports this clone. The chain couples TRBV19 to TRBJ1-1; D is unresolved. Germline V gives CDR1 LNHDA, CDR2 SQIVND (reference sequence). The CDR3 is 13 amino acids. V gave up 5 bases and J gave up 5 bases, with 12 bases separating them. For the CDR3, the DNA is TGTGCCAGTAGTTCGTTCTCGGGGACTGAAGCTTTCTTT. Its translation: CASSSFSGTEAFF.